One sample yielded the 21 T cell receptor beta chains listed below, sequenced in a study of neoadjuvant anti-PD-1 for oral cavity cancer. Repertoires were generated with immunoSEQ multiplex PCR, while TCRdb's copy carries only in-frame clones and drops some. This repertoire shows 9,500 to 15,000 clones, over 55% found once; its top ten account for more than 2%. Noted time point: after neoadjuvant nivolumab, at surgical resection. Sequenced material: PBMCs, taken after nivolumab (anti-PD-1) treatment. Every receptor here comes from a person between 40 and 85 years old with oral cavity squamous cell carcinoma.

This chain joins TRBV5-3 and TRBJ1-2; D remains ambiguous. TRBV5-3 is classed as an ORF, of uncertain function. V lost 0 bases, J lost 3 bases, and 9 bases lay in between. CDR3 size: 14 residues. The CDR3 sequence is CARSLGTDHYGYTF. In DNA form, the CDR3 reads TGTGCCAGAAGCTTGGGGACGGACCACTATGGCTACACCTTC.

DNA of the CDR3: TGTGCCGGGTCCGGGGACGGGAATGACGAGCAGTTCTTC. Translating gives CAGSGDGNDEQFF. The V call is TRBV30, the J call TRBJ2-1, with D perhaps assigned TRBD1 or TRBD2 (5 bases each). The CDR3 covers 13 residues. Trimming shortened V by 8 bases and J by 10 bases, and 21 bases separated the two germline ends. CDR1 and CDR2 (germline): GTSNPN, SVGIG (reference sequence).

The gene calls are TRBV5-6 and TRBJ2-7; 9 bases fit TRBD1. The V gene's germline CDR1 is SGHDT and CDR2 YYEEEE. The CDR3 covers 13 residues. V dropped 4 bases and J dropped 6; count of bases not matched to a gene: 5. The CDR3 DNA follows: TGTGCCAGCAGCGGCTACAGGGGGCGCGAGCAGTACTTC. Translated: CASSGYRGREQYF.

A single count supports this clone. The chain employs TRBV30 and TRBJ2-3, with TRBD2 identical over 7 bases. This CDR3 region has 14 residues. Germline V gene lookup returns CDR1 GTSNPN and CDR2 SVGIG (reference sequence). V dropped 0 bases and J dropped 4; count of bases not matched to a gene: 4. The CDR3 region is CAWSVGGNADTQYF. The CDR3 DNA reads TGTGCCTGGAGTGTGGGGGGGAATGCAGATACGCAGTATTTT.

The chain links TRBV7-3 to TRBJ2-1; D is perhaps TRBD2 (6 bases). CDR3 length: 16 residues. Trimming shortened V by 0 bases and J by 2 bases, and 11 bases separated the two germline ends. Germline assignment: CDR1 SGHTA and CDR2 FQGTGA. CDR3 region: CASSLTFGGTYNEQFF. For the CDR3, the DNA is TGTGCCAGCAGCTTAACGTTCGGGGGTACCTACAATGAGCAGTTCTTC.

The table lists this clone with a few counts. The chain combines TRBV4-2 with TRBJ1-2, with TRBD1 identical over 7 bases. V shed 3 bases and J 8 bases; nucleotides not matched to a gene: 9. The CDR3 loop spans 14 amino acids. Looked up from germline, CDR1 is LGHNA and CDR2 is YNFKEQ. The CDR3 DNA is TGTGCCAGCAGCCAGAGACAGGGTGAGGGCGGCTACACCTTC. It specifies CASSQRQGEGGYTF.

This chain connects TRBV6-1 to TRBJ1-2; D is unresolved. The CDR3 is 13 residues long. CDR1 is MNHNS and CDR2 is SASEGT in the germline V gene. Trimming took 8 bases from V and 8 from J, leaving 18 bases between them. The CDR3 region is CASRPGGGGGYTF. The CDR3 bases are TGTGCCAGCCGTCCGGGCGGAGGTGGGGGCTACACCTTC.

The gene calls are TRBV30 and TRBJ1-5; TRBD1 matches 9 bases. Germline trimming cut 1 base from V and 6 bases from J; bases unmatched to any gene: 7. Germline V lookup: CDR1 GTSNPN, CDR2 SVGIG (reference sequence). This CDR3 is 15 amino acids long. In nucleotides, the CDR3 is TGTGCCTGGAGTGGAGGACAGGGGTTCAGTCAGCCCCAGCATTTT. Translation gives CAWSGGQGFSQPQHF.

The sample holds one count of this clone. This chain uses TRBV9 with TRBJ2-3, with 14 nucleotides matching TRBD2. Per the germline V gene, CDR1 is SGDLS and CDR2 is YYNGEE. The V gene end was trimmed by 4 bases and the J gene end by 7 bases; junction bases not matched to a gene: 8. This CDR3 spans 16 amino acids. The CDR3, as DNA: TGTGCCAGCAGCCCCTTAGGACTAGCGGGGGGATATACGCAGTATTTT. It codes for CASSPLGLAGGYTQYF.

This clone occurred a few times. The rearrangement links TRBV4-2 to TRBJ2-7; 8 bases are shared with TRBD2. Per the germline V gene, CDR1 is LGHNA and CDR2 is YNFKEQ. Trimming took 0 bases from V and 2 from J; bases not matched to a gene: 3. The CDR3 has 15 residues. Here the CDR3 DNA reads TGTGCCAGCAGCCAAGAGGTAGCGGGACCCTACGAGCAGTACTTC. Residues: CASSQEVAGPYEQYF.

This clone was counted only a few times. The gene calls are TRBV19 and TRBJ2-2; 14 nucleotides align to TRBD2. This CDR3 is built from 17 residues. Germline CDR1 and CDR2: LNHDA and SQIVND (reference sequence). With V trimmed by 7 bases and J by 7 bases, 11 bases remained unmatched. The CDR3 here is CASTPLGLAGGGGELFF. The CDR3 DNA sequence: TGTGCCAGTACTCCCTTAGGACTAGCGGGAGGCGGCGGGGAGCTGTTTTTT.

The rearrangement uses TRBV7-3 and TRBJ1-1; 11 nucleotides align to TRBD1. The CDR3 is made up of 18 amino acids. Germline-derived CDR1 and CDR2 are SGHTA and FQGTGA. Trimming took 0 bases from V and 1 from J; bases not matched to a gene: 7. CDR3 nucleotides: TGTGCCAGCAGCTTAACCACTATCGGGACAGGGGGGAACACTGAAGCTTTCTTT. Its protein is CASSLTTIGTGGNTEAFF.

V is TRBV11-2 and J is TRBJ2-7; possibly TRBD1 or TRBD2 for D (5 bases each). The CDR3 runs 14 residues. Trimming took off 4 bases at V and 6 bases at J, with 16 bases between the two ends. Germline CDR1 is SGHAT and CDR2 is FQNNGV. Here the CDR3 reads CASSSHRDPFEQYF. The DNA of the CDR3 is TGTGCCAGCAGCTCTCACCGGGACCCTTTCGAGCAGTACTTC.

The chain uses TRBV7-8 and TRBJ1-1; 7 nucleotides align to TRBD1. V lost 4 bases, J lost 1 base, and 12 bases stayed unmatched. The CDR3 has 17 residues. Germline V lookup: CDR1 SGHVS, CDR2 FQNEAQ. CDR3 loop: CASSYRRRGQPNTEAFF. CDR3 coding DNA: TGTGCCAGCAGCTATAGGCGCCGGGGACAGCCGAACACTGAAGCTTTCTTT.

This rearrangement joins TRBV27 to TRBJ2-2; TRBD1 matches 10 bases. Trimming removed 6 bases from V and 7 bases from J; junction bases left unmatched: 8. Germline V gives CDR1 MNHEY, CDR2 SMNVEV (reference sequence). The CDR3 consists of 15 residues. CDR3: CASSETGGFGGELFF. Written as DNA, the CDR3 is TGTGCCAGCAGCGAGACAGGGGGCTTCGGCGGGGAGCTGTTTTTT.

This chain links TRBV9 with TRBJ2-1, with a tentative D call TRBD2 (5 bases). V lost 3 bases and J 0 bases, leaving 16 bases between the germline ends. This CDR3 contains 17 residues. CDR1 and CDR2 (germline): SGDLS, YYNGEE. CDR3 residues: CASSARSVGSSYNEQFF. The CDR3 DNA follows: TGTGCCAGCAGCGCCCGGAGCGTGGGGAGCTCCTACAATGAGCAGTTCTTC.

This clone has only one observation. The chain links TRBV25-1 to TRBJ2-1; 9 bases are a match to TRBD2. Trimming removed 6 bases from V and 7 bases from J; junction bases left unmatched: 10. Germline assignment: CDR1 MGHDK and CDR2 SYGVNS. This CDR3 is built from 15 residues. The CDR3: CASRTRTSVRNEQFF. In nucleotides, the CDR3 is TGTGCCAGCAGGACTCGGACTAGCGTCAGAAATGAGCAGTTCTTC.

The chain combines TRBV6-4 with TRBJ2-3; 11 bases fit TRBD2. The CDR3 spans 15 residues. The V and J ends lost 6 bases and 1 base, in that order; junction bases with no gene match: 3. The germline V gene has CDR1 MRHNA and CDR2 SNTAGT. The CDR3 region is CASSPGLAGTDTQYF. DNA of the CDR3: TGTGCCAGCAGCCCGGGACTAGCGGGCACAGATACGCAGTATTTT.

This sequence joins TRBV6-6 and TRBJ2-7, with 7 nucleotides matching TRBD1. The germline CDR1 and CDR2 sequences are MNHNY and SVGAGI (reference sequence). There are 15 residues in the CDR3. The V and J ends lost 6 bases and 2 bases, in that order; junction bases with no gene match: 10. The CDR3 is CASSTGVSGPYEQYF. For the CDR3, the DNA is TGTGCCAGCAGCACAGGGGTGAGTGGCCCCTACGAGCAGTACTTC.

This chain joins TRBV27 and TRBJ2-5; the match to TRBD2 covers 9 bases. Unmatched junction bases numbered 11, after V lost 5 bases and J lost 4 bases. Germline V gene sequence: CDR1 MNHEY, CDR2 SMNVEV (reference sequence). The CDR3 is 16 amino acids. CDR3 region: CASSHDTSGFGETQYF. The CDR3 DNA follows: TGTGCCAGCAGTCACGATACTAGCGGGTTTGGAGAGACCCAGTACTTC.

The gene calls are TRBV7-8 and TRBJ2-2, with D unclear. The CDR3 contains 17 residues. With 2 bases removed from V and 4 bases from J, the gap between germline ends came to 17 bases. CDR1 and CDR2 from the germline V gene are SGHVS and FQNEAQ. The CDR3 sequence: CASSLNIAQVVTGELFF. The CDR3 DNA reads as TGTGCCAGCAGCTTAAATATAGCCCAGGTAGTCACCGGGGAGCTGTTTTTT.